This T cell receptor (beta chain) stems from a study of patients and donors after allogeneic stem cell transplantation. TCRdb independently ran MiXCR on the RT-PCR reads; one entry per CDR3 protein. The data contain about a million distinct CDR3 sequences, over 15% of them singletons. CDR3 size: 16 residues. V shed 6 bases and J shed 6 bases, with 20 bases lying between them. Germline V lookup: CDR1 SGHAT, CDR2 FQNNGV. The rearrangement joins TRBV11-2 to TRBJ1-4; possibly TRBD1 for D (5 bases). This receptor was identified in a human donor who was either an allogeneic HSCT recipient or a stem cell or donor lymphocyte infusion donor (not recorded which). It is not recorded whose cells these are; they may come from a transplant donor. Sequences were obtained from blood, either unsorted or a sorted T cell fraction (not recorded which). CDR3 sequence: CASRKDSGYFDEKLFF. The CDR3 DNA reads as TGTGCCAGCAGGAAAGATTCAGGGTATTTTGATGAAAAACTGTTTTTT.